Presented here are 21 T cell receptor beta chains from one specimen sequenced in a study of blood T cell repertoires in COVID-19. Using immunoSEQ multiplex PCR, the repertoire was profiled, and TCRdb retains in-frame clones only, with some absent. In the table there are about 150,000 clones, roughly four fifths of which are singletons. Material for sequencing was peripheral blood. The receptors here all came from a human donor with acute or convalescent COVID-19. The donor label of this sample is uncertain.

This clone was detected only once. J is TRBJ2-3 and V is TRBV27; TRBD1 is a possible D gene (5 bases). V shed 5 bases and J shed 1 base, with 13 bases lying between them. CDR3 length: 15 residues. The V gene's germline CDR1 is MNHEY and CDR2 SMNVEV (reference sequence). CDR3 sequence (DNA): TGTGCCAGCAGTCCTACCCCCAGGGGCACAGATACGCAGTATTTT. It codes for CASSPTPRGTDTQYF.

This clone was seen a single time. The V and J genes are TRBV5-6 and TRBJ1-2, with D perhaps TRBD1 (6 bases). Germline CDR1 is SGHDT and CDR2 is YYEEEE. The length of the CDR3 is 14 residues. V was cut by 7 bases and J by 3 bases, with 16 bases left in between. The CDR3 here is CASLEQGGDYGYTF. CDR3 DNA sequence: TGTGCCAGCCTTGAACAGGGAGGGGACTATGGCTACACCTTC.

V is TRBV7-3 and J is TRBJ1-2; D ambiguous. Germline CDR1 SGHTA, CDR2 FQGTGA. V dropped 1 base and J dropped 7 bases, with 10 bases sitting between them. This CDR3 is built from 13 residues. The CDR3 reads CASSLIVGGGYTF. Written as DNA, the CDR3 is TGTGCCAGCAGCTTAATAGTTGGCGGTGGCTACACCTTC.

DNA for the CDR3: TGTGCCAGCAGCCCCGAGAGAGGGGGGGTAGAGACCCAGTACTTC. Protein: CASSPERGGVETQYF. The chain couples TRBV11-2 to TRBJ2-5, with a tentative D call TRBD2 (7 bases). Germline CDR1 SGHAT, CDR2 FQNNGV. There are 15 residues in the CDR3. The V end lost 5 bases, the J end lost 4 bases, and 17 bases lay between the germline ends.

This chain joins TRBV19 and TRBJ1-2, with 10 bases matching TRBD1. After removal of 6 bases from V and 3 bases from J, the junction contained 13 bases not matched to a gene. Germline CDR1 LNHDA, CDR2 SQIVND (reference sequence). This CDR3 region has 17 residues. The CDR3 sequence: CASSDMRSGTGDYGYTF. CDR3 DNA sequence: TGTGCCAGTAGCGATATGCGCTCCGGGACAGGGGACTATGGCTACACCTTC.

This clone was counted once. V and J are TRBV4-1 and TRBJ1-5; D is unresolved. CDR1 is MGHRA and CDR2 is YSYEKL in the germline V gene. Trimming removed 1 base at V and 9 bases at J, with 19 bases between. The CDR3 has 16 residues. The CDR3 sequence is CASSQGDPYSGLPQHF. In nucleotides, the CDR3 is TGCGCCAGCAGCCAAGGAGATCCGTACTCGGGGTTGCCCCAGCATTTT.

This chain links TRBV10-1 with TRBJ1-6, with D possibly matching TRBD1 (5 bases). V gave up 6 bases and J gave up 9 bases, with 18 bases separating them. Per the germline V gene, CDR1 is WNHNN and CDR2 is SYGVQD (reference sequence). This CDR3 has 15 amino acids. The CDR3 is CASSKSMAGPSPLHF. CDR3 nucleotides: TGCGCCAGCAGCAAATCCATGGCAGGGCCTTCACCCCTCCACTTT.

Here the CDR3 DNA reads TGTGCCAGCAGCAACTCCGGGATACTCCGTGGTGAGCAGTTCTTC. This gives the protein CASSNSGILRGEQFF. The genes are TRBV13 and TRBJ2-1; a weak D match, TRBD2 (5 bases). From germline, CDR1 is PRHDT and CDR2 FYEKMQ (reference sequence). There are 15 residues in the CDR3. Deletions cut 5 bases from V and 9 bases from J, with 20 bases between.

This chain uses TRBV3-1 (or the pseudogene TRBV3-2) with TRBJ1-6; D ambiguous. V gave up 1 base and J gave up 6 bases, with 13 bases separating them. CDR1 LGHDT and CDR2 YNNKEL come from the germline V gene (reference sequence). CDR3 length: 16 residues. CDR3 bases: TGTGCCAGCAGCCAAGCCAGGATAAACAGTAATTCACCCCTCCACTTT. Protein: CASSQARINSNSPLHF.

The CDR3 coding sequence is TGCGCCAGCAGCTTCACAGGGGAAGAGACCCAGTACTTC. Protein: CASSFTGEETQYF. V and J are TRBV5-1 and TRBJ2-5; TRBD1 matches at 7 bases. Germline V gene sequence: CDR1 SGHRS, CDR2 YFSETQ. The CDR3 spans 13 residues. J lost 3 bases, V lost 2 bases, and 1 base had no gene match.

As DNA, the CDR3 is TGTGCCAGCAGACCGGGACAGGGGGCGCCCGGGGCCAACGTCCTGACTTTC. Protein product: CASRPGQGAPGANVLTF. The chain carries TRBV2 and TRBJ2-6; 12 nucleotides match TRBD1. Germline trimming cut 6 bases from V and 4 bases from J; bases unmatched to any gene: 7. CDR1 and CDR2 from the germline V gene are SNHLY and FYNNEI. The CDR3 sequence is 17 residues long.

This sequence joins TRBV21-1 and TRBJ2-7; the D segment call TRBD1 is taken from the table without a DNA check. TRBV21-1 is recorded as a pseudogene. This CDR3 spans 14 amino acids. The CDR3 loop is CASSLRDRGDEQYF. CDR3 sequence (DNA): TGTGCCAGCAGCCTTCGGGACAGGGGAGACGAGCAGTACTTC.

The chain combines TRBV30 with TRBJ2-5; D is unresolved. V shed 0 bases and J shed 5 bases, with 7 bases lying between them. The CDR3 loop spans 12 amino acids. CDR1 GTSNPN and CDR2 SVGIG come from the germline V gene (reference sequence). CDR3 in amino acids: CAWSVYEETQYF. CDR3 nucleotide sequence: TGTGCCTGGAGTGTATATGAGGAGACCCAGTACTTC.

This clone was detected a few times. J is TRBJ1-5 and V is TRBV21-1. TRBV21-1 is a pseudogene. CDR3 length equals 17 residues. In nucleotides, the CDR3 is TGTGCCAGCAGCAAAAGAGCCCCTCTGAAGCACAATCAGCCCCAGCATTTT. Translation: CASSKRAPLKHNQPQHF.

CDR3 sequence (DNA): TGTGCCAGCAGCCAGAGGGGGCTGAACACCGGGGAGCTGTTTTTT. Its translation: CASSQRGLNTGELFF. The chain links TRBV4-2 to TRBJ2-2; 7 bases fit TRBD1. Germline V lookup: CDR1 LGHNA, CDR2 YNFKEQ. V was pared by 3 bases and J by 1 base, with 2 bases of the junction left unmatched. CDR3 length: 15 residues.

The gene calls are TRBV4-3 and TRBJ1-2; TRBD1 matches 11 bases. The length of the CDR3 is 17 residues. Trimming took 1 base from V and 5 from J; bases not matched to a gene: 9. The germline V gene encodes CDR1 LGHNA and CDR2 YSLEER. The CDR3 nucleotides are TGCGCCAGCAGCCAAGCCTGGGACAGGGGGATCAAATATGGCTACACCTTC. Residues: CASSQAWDRGIKYGYTF.

The chain combines TRBV25-1 with TRBJ2-5; perhaps TRBD2 as D (6 bases). The CDR3 extends over 16 amino acids. The germline V gene encodes CDR1 MGHDK and CDR2 SYGVNS. Trimming removed 4 bases from V and 2 bases from J, with 17 bases in between. In nucleotides, the CDR3 is TGTGCCAGCAGTGGTTCCCTTTACGGGACTCAAGAGACCCAGTACTTC. It yields the protein CASSGSLYGTQETQYF.

V and J are TRBV2 and TRBJ2-5; 12 bases are shared with TRBD1. Germline CDR1 and CDR2: SNHLY and FYNNEI. The CDR3 is 15 amino acids. The V gene end was trimmed by 6 bases and the J gene end by 5 bases; junction bases not matched to a gene: 7. In nucleotides, the CDR3 is TGTGCCAGCAGGCTCCGGGACAGGGGGCGGGAGACCCAGTACTTC. Residues: CASRLRDRGRETQYF.

This chain links TRBV19 with TRBJ1-5; D is possibly TRBD1 (6 bases). Germline V gene data show CDR1 as LNHDA and CDR2 as SQIVND (reference sequence). V was shortened by 7 bases and J by 0 bases, with 13 bases between the two germline ends. The CDR3 extends over 15 amino acids. CDR3 nucleotide sequence: TGTGCCAGTAAGAAAGGGGGGGATAGCAATCAGCCCCAGCATTTT. The encoded protein is CASKKGGDSNQPQHF.

This clone was seen only a few times. V usage is TRBV6-1 and J usage is TRBJ1-5, with TRBD1 as a possible D gene (6 bases). Germline V gene lookup returns CDR1 MNHNS and CDR2 SASEGT. Trimming shortened V by 2 bases and J by 7 bases, and 12 bases separated the two germline ends. The CDR3 runs to 14 residues. Here the CDR3 reads CASSESGDRQPQHF. The CDR3 DNA reads TGTGCCAGCAGTGAATCAGGGGACCGACAGCCCCAGCATTTT.

The chain recombines TRBV9 with TRBJ1-2, with 10 nucleotides matching TRBD1. The J segment lost 3 bases and the V segment lost 5 bases, leaving 13 bases of the junction unmatched. Germline V lookup: CDR1 SGDLS, CDR2 YYNGEE. This CDR3 comprises 17 residues. CDR3 in amino acids: CASSRAGTGVFHYGYTF. Written as DNA, the CDR3 is TGTGCCAGCAGTCGAGCGGGGACAGGGGTTTTTCACTATGGCTACACCTTC.